This T cell receptor beta chain emerged from a study of blood T cell repertoires in COVID-19. Study background: The study drew acute and convalescent COVID-19 samples from the United States, Italy and Spain. In each case, the material was cDNA or gDNA derived from T cells, B-cell-depleted T cells, or PBMCs.

Authors' processing steps: Using reference gene primer amplification, nucleated cell counts were estimated. The data were produced by immunoSEQ multiplex PCR, yet TCRdb's version contains in-frame clones alone and is incomplete. V, J and clone size reflect that table, while D and trimming were determined from the DNA. The sample includes approximately 100,000 clones, approximately 80% of them seen just once. Between the trimmed V and J ends, which lost 1 base and 2 bases, there was a span of 4 bases. Germline loops: CDR1 MNHNS, CDR2 SASEGT. The CDR3 covers 13 residues. The V and J genes are TRBV6-1 and TRBJ2-3, with D uncertain. This clonotype was obtained from a man of 80 years or more with COVID-19, enrolled during active disease. Sequenced: peripheral blood. The CDR3 reads CASSEDTTDTQYF. DNA of the CDR3: TGTGCCAGCAGTGAAGACACCACAGATACGCAGTATTTT.